This T cell receptor beta chain was recorded in a study of T cell responses to AZD1222 COVID-19 vaccine. Study outcomes and limitations: A mostly white British donor set with more females was recruited, and clonal diversity was possibly underestimated. Repertoire samples came only from after the peak T cell response. Among AZD1222 vaccinees, only 5 to 7 were seropositive at baseline.

Clones were sequenced by immunoSEQ multiplex PCR, and TCRdb holds only the in-frame ones, with some missing. In the table there are tens of thousands of clones, approximately 91% of which are singletons. As regards this clone: Its antigen is not known.

CDR1 and CDR2 (germline): SQVTM, ANQGSEA. This CDR3 comprises 15 residues. With V trimmed by 3 bases and J by 2 bases, 1 base remained unmatched. The source is an adult who received the AZD1222 COVID-19 vaccine. The sample here was peripheral blood, taken 28 days after the second AZD1222 dose. The chain links TRBV29-1 to TRBJ2-1; 13 positions agree with TRBD2. CDR3: CSVDGTSGTYNEQFF. The CDR3 DNA reads as TGCAGCGTTGATGGGACTAGCGGGACCTACAATGAGCAGTTCTTC.